One T cell receptor (beta chain) is described in this entry. Its cognate antigen is unknown. Using CD45RO/CCR7/CD25/CD127/CD95/CD27, CD4+ naive, central memory, regulatory and stem cell-like memory cells were sorted. Per the germline V gene, CDR1 is MNHEY and CDR2 is SVGAGI. There are 14 residues in the CDR3. Trimming shortened V by 6 bases and J by 3 bases, and 14 bases separated the two germline ends. The data belong to a study of beta chain features in type 1 diabetes. Study background: Sorted cells, some 98,000,000 in number, were examined across all samples.

Notes on the study in general: Patients showed naive, central memory and Treg TCRB repertoires that appeared more similar than those of healthy donors. The study found moderately but significantly shorter TCRB CDR3s in all four CD4+ subsets of Type 1 diabetes patients.

Investigators reverse transcribed all isolated RNA, so they sequenced expressed TCRB transcripts. Clones were read by immunoSEQ multiplex PCR, and TCRdb kept only the in-frame ones, dropping some. The sample yields approximately 70,000 clones, around 49% seen once. The TCR originated in a man aged 30 to 45 with type 1 diabetes. The chain joins TRBV6-5 to TRBJ1-1, with TRBD1 as a possible D gene (6 bases). The sample was central memory CD4+ T cells from blood. In DNA, the CDR3 is TGTGCCAGCAGACTTTACGAGGGGGACACTGAAGCTTTCTTT. The encoded protein is CASRLYEGDTEAFF.